The TCR beta chain described here comes from a study of human T cells and chemical hapten exposure. Documented time point: pre-sensitization, week 0. Treatment of the sample: therapeutic diphenylcyclopropenone sensitization with weekly scalp DPC. Prior to application of each patch test, blood was drawn. Study findings and constraints: With alopecia, donors may have immune responses unlike healthy people's. TCRs at a frequency above 1 in 1000 stayed unchanged with DPC sensitization.

MiXCR was run by TCRdb on the RACE reads, yielding one entry per CDR3 protein. This table has about 300,000 distinct CDR3 sequences, 5% to 6.5% appearing once. CDR1 SNHLY and CDR2 FYNNEI come from the germline V gene. Trimming took 7 bases from V and 2 from J, leaving 18 bases between them. This CDR3 has 16 residues. This clonotype appeared many times. Its cognate antigen is unknown. This rearrangement joins TRBV2 to TRBJ1-5; TRBD1 is a possible D gene (5 bases). This clonotype was obtained from a young woman with alopecia areata. Some clones in this sample may be carry-over from other donors' samples. The sample consisted of whole blood, taken in connection with sensitization to the hapten diphenylcyclopropenone (DPC). The CDR3 nucleotides read TGTGCCAGCACCGAGGGGCAGGGCCGAGGCAATCAGCCCCAGCATTTT. It codes for CASTEGQGRGNQPQHF.